What follows are 15 T cell receptor beta chains derived from one specimen sequenced in a study of cytomegalovirus exposure and HLA in healthy donors. Primers: 60 Vbeta forward and 13 Jbeta reverse. Libraries were prepared by immunoSEQ multiplex PCR; TCRdb keeps only in-frame clonotypes and omits some of them. The sample gives 110,000 or so clones, roughly four fifths of which show up once; more than 1.4% is in the top ten. Sequenced input: PBMCs. The receptor source for this set is a woman aged 18-29 years in good health and CMV-seronegative.

The V call is TRBV2, the J call TRBJ2-2; 11 bases map to TRBD1. Trimming removed 6 bases from V and 5 bases from J; junction bases left unmatched: 5. The CDR3 loop spans 15 amino acids. CDR1 and CDR2 (germline): SNHLY, FYNNEI. The CDR3 reads CASRPDRGHTGELFF. DNA of the CDR3: TGTGCCAGCAGGCCGGACAGGGGGCATACCGGGGAGCTGTTTTTT.

The chain recombines TRBV7-3 with TRBJ2-5, with D unresolved. The V end was cut by 5 bases, the J end by 2 bases, with 9 bases between. The CDR3 length is 13 residues. Germline V gene sequence: CDR1 SGHTA, CDR2 FQGTGA. The CDR3 DNA reads TGTGCCAGCAGCCTGACACCTCAAGAGACCCAGTACTTC. It translates to CASSLTPQETQYF.

V usage is TRBV2 and J usage is TRBJ2-7; D is perhaps TRBD2 (6 bases). The V gene lost 5 bases and the J gene lost 6 bases, with 11 bases spanning the gap. This CDR3 has 12 residues. The germline CDR1 and CDR2 sequences are SNHLY and FYNNEI. The CDR3 nucleotides are TGTGCCAGCAGTTTTGTGACTAGCGAGCAGTACTTC. This codes for CASSFVTSEQYF.

The chain is built from TRBV5-6 and TRBJ2-7; 7 positions agree with TRBD2. J lost 2 bases, V lost 3 bases, and 8 bases had no gene match. The CDR3 is 15 residues long. Germline CDR1 reads SGHDT; CDR2 reads YYEEEE. DNA for the CDR3: TGTGCCAGCAGCTACAAGCGGGGCCACACCTACGAGCAGTACTTC. The encoded protein is CASSYKRGHTYEQYF.

V gene TRBV4-1 combines with J gene TRBJ1-2, with 11 bases lining up with TRBD1. V lost 3 bases, J lost 8 bases, and 5 bases stayed unmatched. The length of the CDR3 is 14 residues. Looked up from germline, CDR1 is MGHRA and CDR2 is YSYEKL. CDR3 residues: CASSQGQGVRGYTF. The CDR3 region has the DNA TGCGCCAGCAGCCAGGGACAGGGGGTTAGGGGCTACACCTTC.

The rearrangement uses TRBV6-4 and TRBJ2-1; possible D gene TRBD1, 6 bases. V dropped 5 bases and J dropped 5 bases, with 13 bases sitting between them. Germline V CDR1 and CDR2: MRHNA, SNTAGT. This CDR3 has 14 amino acids. The CDR3 nucleotides read TGTGCCAGCAGTCGACAGGTCTTCAACAATGAGCAGTTCTTC. This codes for CASSRQVFNNEQFF.

The J gene is TRBJ1-1, the V gene TRBV7-9; weak D call: TRBD1 (6 bases). Germline-derived CDR1 and CDR2 are SEHNR and FQNEAQ (reference sequence). V lost 4 bases and J lost 4, with 13 bases in between. The CDR3 consists of 14 residues. The CDR3 DNA sequence: TGTGCCAGCAGCTCGCTTCAGGGGACCACTGAAGCTTTCTTT. This codes for CASSSLQGTTEAFF.

This chain joins TRBV19 and TRBJ2-1; 9 positions agree with TRBD2. The CDR3 has 14 residues. Trimming cost V 3 bases and J 9 bases; bases outside gene matches: 6. Germline V gene data show CDR1 as LNHDA and CDR2 as SQIVND (reference sequence). CDR3 nucleotide sequence: TGTGCCAGTAGTATTGGCGGGAGGGCCGTTGAGCAGTTCTTC. Its translation is CASSIGGRAVEQFF.

A few counts support this clone. This chain uses TRBV4-1 with TRBJ2-5, with 14 bases fitting TRBD2. CDR1 and CDR2 from the germline V gene are MGHRA and YSYEKL. CDR3 length equals 15 residues. V lost 4 bases and J lost 4; bases outside the gene matches: 2. CDR3 region: CASSPGTSGRETQYF. DNA for the CDR3: TGCGCCAGCAGCCCCGGGACTAGCGGGAGAGAGACCCAGTACTTC.

The genes are TRBV5-1 and TRBJ2-1, with 9 positions matching TRBD2. The CDR3 loop spans 16 amino acids. The germline V gene encodes CDR1 SGHRS and CDR2 YFSETQ. The J segment lost 4 bases and the V segment lost 7 bases, leaving 12 bases of the junction unmatched. The CDR3 sequence: CASFLSAGGLYNEQFF. Written as DNA, the CDR3 is TGCGCCAGCTTCCTCTCAGCGGGGGGTCTTTACAATGAGCAGTTCTTC.

The V gene is TRBV29-1, the J gene TRBJ2-1; TRBD2 agrees at 15 bases. Germline assignment: CDR1 SQVTM and CDR2 ANQGSEA. CDR3 size: 15 residues. V shed 4 bases, J shed 8 bases, and the junction held 6 bases outside the gene matches. The CDR3 reads CSVGGTSGRMDEQFF. The CDR3 region has the DNA TGCAGCGTTGGAGGGACTAGCGGGAGGATGGATGAGCAGTTCTTC.

The chain employs TRBV6-1 and TRBJ1-2, with D perhaps TRBD1 (6 bases). The CDR3 runs to 17 residues. CDR1 is MNHNS, CDR2 SASEGT, per germline. Trimming took off 2 bases at V and 0 bases at J, with 16 bases between the two ends. CDR3 region: CASSESHGQRANYGYTF. CDR3 sequence (DNA): TGTGCCAGCAGTGAATCGCATGGACAGCGAGCTAACTATGGCTACACCTTC.

The chain employs TRBV29-1 and TRBJ2-3; TRBD1 is a possible D gene (5 bases). V lost 0 bases, J lost 3 bases, and 13 bases lay in between. Per germline, CDR1 SQVTM and CDR2 ANQGSEA. The CDR3 loop spans 15 amino acids. The chain's CDR3 is CSVEDGQGWTDTQYF. The DNA of the CDR3 is TGCAGCGTTGAAGACGGGCAGGGTTGGACAGATACGCAGTATTTT.

This chain links TRBV11-2 with TRBJ1-3; no definite D call. The germline V gene has CDR1 SGHAT and CDR2 FQNNGV. The CDR3 sequence is 13 residues long. The V and J ends lost 0 bases and 4 bases respectively, with 4 bases between them. The CDR3 region is CASSLDRGNTIYF. For the CDR3, the DNA is TGTGCCAGCAGCTTAGACAGGGGAAACACCATATATTTT.

This chain uses TRBV6-6 with TRBJ1-5; no clear D. The CDR3 has 12 residues. V lost 4 bases to trimming and J lost 5 bases, with 6 bases between them. Germline CDR1 is MNHNY and CDR2 is SVGAGI (reference sequence). This chain's CDR3 is CASSLGDQPQHF. In DNA form, the CDR3 reads TGTGCCAGCAGTTTAGGAGATCAGCCCCAGCATTTT.